The TCR beta chain under discussion was sequenced for a study of shared clonotypes between healthy human individuals. CD45RO-negative, CCR7-positively selected cells formed the naive CD8 fraction, excluding terminally differentiated effector memory CD45RA+ cells. With 4 bases removed from V and 0 bases from J, the gap between germline ends came to 15 bases. This CDR3 comprises 16 residues. Germline CDR1 SGDLS, CDR2 YYNGEE. Assay used: immunoSEQ multiplex PCR; TCRdb lists only in-frame clones, some missing. The sample shows about 800,000 clones, 96% of them seen only once. V is TRBV9 and J is TRBJ2-3, with D possibly TRBD2 on 5 matching bases. The TCR originated in a man between 25 and 39 years old in good health. The sample comprised naive CD8+ T cells sorted from blood. In DNA, the CDR3 is TGTGCCAGCAGCCCCGGGGTTCTGGCTAGCACAGATACGCAGTATTTT. It encodes CASSPGVLASTDTQYF.